The entry below describes one T cell receptor beta chain. Germline values: CDR1 SQVTM, CDR2 ANQGSEA. The V and J ends lost 4 bases and 4 bases, in that order; junction bases with no gene match: 7. This CDR3 contains 15 residues. PCR was performed a second time for roughly 6 to 12 cycles using a sample-barcoded 5' primer and a J-beta primer mix. One entry per CDR3 protein results from TCRdb running MiXCR on the 5' RACE reads. The sample includes fewer than 1.5 million distinct CDR3 sequences, about 40% of them seen just once. This entry comes from a study of blood T cells in healthy people across ages.

The sequencing input was blood. This TCR was sampled from a woman aged 18-35 years in good health. The chain uses TRBV29-1 and TRBJ1-2; 12 nucleotides agree with TRBD1. This CDR3 reads CSVVAGTGGLYGYTF. CDR3 in DNA: TGCAGCGTTGTCGCCGGGACAGGGGGCCTCTATGGCTACACCTTC.